Listed here are 8 T cell receptor beta chains from one sample, sequenced in a study of T cell changes during pregnancy in multiple sclerosis. Assay: immunoSEQ multiplex PCR; the TCRdb copy retains only in-frame clones and omits some. Of about 100,000 clones in the sample, around 93% are singletons; the top ten hold over 0.8%. The sample consisted of peripheral blood, taken before pregnancy. The source of these receptors is a female donor with multiple sclerosis, enrolled in a pregnancy study.

The gene calls are TRBV9 and TRBJ2-7; D perhaps matches TRBD1 (5 bases). CDR1 is SGDLS and CDR2 is YYNGEE in the germline V gene. CDR3 length: 14 amino acids. The V end was cut by 4 bases, the J end by 2 bases, with 13 bases between. CDR3 sequence (DNA): TGTGCCAGCAGCATATCAGGGCCCCCCTACGAGCAGTACTTC. Translating gives CASSISGPPYEQYF.

This chain joins TRBV5-1 and TRBJ2-7; D possibly corresponds to TRBD2 (5 bases). The CDR3 is made up of 13 amino acids. CDR1 and CDR2 from the germline V gene are SGHRS and YFSETQ. The germline V and J ends were trimmed by 4 bases and 6 bases, with 14 bases remaining between them. The CDR3 sequence is CASSAGPSGEQYF. DNA of the CDR3: TGCGCCAGCAGCGCGGGCCCCTCGGGCGAGCAGTACTTC.

This clone has a single count. An end of the junction does not agree with germline; a read error may underlie this. The rearrangement joins TRBV9 to TRBJ1-2; 9 nucleotides align to TRBD1. Germline values: CDR1 SGDLS, CDR2 YYNGEE. This CDR3 contains 11 residues. For the CDR3, the DNA is TGTGCCAGCAGCATTGGGACAGGGTTTGCCTTC. This sequence encodes CASSIGTGFAF. Supplemented by reference TRBV9 and TRBJ1-2, the full variable domain reads DSGVTQTPKHLITATGQRVTLRCSPRSGDLSVYWYQQSLDQGLQFLIQYYNGEERAKGNILERFSAQQFPDLHSELNLSSLELGDSALYFCASSIGTGFAFGSGTRLTVV.

As DNA, the CDR3 is TGTGCCAGTAGTATGTTAAGTGGGACAGGGGCCTACAATGAGCAGTTCTTC. The encoded protein is CASSMLSGTGAYNEQFF. V usage is TRBV19 and J usage is TRBJ2-1; 10 bases line up with TRBD1. CDR1 is LNHDA, CDR2 SQIVND, per germline (reference sequence). V gave up 3 bases and J gave up 2 bases; unmatched junction bases: 7. The CDR3 runs 17 residues.

V usage is TRBV29-1 and J usage is TRBJ1-4; no definite D call. The V end lost 0 bases, the J end lost 7 bases, and 15 bases lay between the germline ends. The germline V gene has CDR1 SQVTM and CDR2 ANQGSEA. CDR3 size: 15 residues. The CDR3, as DNA: TGCAGCGTTGAAGATCGGTCGACCCTAGGTGAAAAACTGTTTTTT. It encodes CSVEDRSTLGEKLFF.

This chain uses TRBV7-9 with TRBJ2-2, with 7 positions matching TRBD2. Germline-derived CDR1 and CDR2 are SEHNR and FQNEAQ (reference sequence). The junction had 6 bases not matched to a gene; V was cut back by 5 bases and J by 0 bases. The CDR3 runs to 16 residues. The CDR3 nucleotides are TGTGCCAGCAGCCATCAGCGGGGCGCGAACACCGGGGAGCTGTTTTTT. Its protein is CASSHQRGANTGELFF. The whole variable domain, filled in from reference TRBV7-9 and TRBJ2-2, reads DTGVSQNPRHKITKRGQNVTFRCDPISEHNRLYWYRQTLGQGPEFLTYFQNEAQLEKSRLLSDRFSAERPKGSFSTLEIQRTEQGDSAMYLCASSHQRGANTGELFFGEGSRLTVL.

The V call is TRBV30, the J call TRBJ2-3; 7 nucleotides line up with TRBD2. Losses at the gene ends were 1 base for V and 0 bases for J; bases not matched to a gene: 4. The germline V gene encodes CDR1 GTSNPN and CDR2 SVGIG (reference sequence). The CDR3 is 15 amino acids. The CDR3 sequence is CAWSGLAVSTDTQYF. The CDR3 region has the DNA TGTGCCTGGAGTGGGCTAGCGGTAAGCACAGATACGCAGTATTTT.

The V call is TRBV5-4, the J call TRBJ2-4, with 8 bases fitting TRBD1. Germline-derived CDR1 and CDR2 are SGHNT and YYREEE (reference sequence). There are 15 residues in the CDR3. Trimming took 4 bases from V and 10 from J; bases not matched to a gene: 13. For the CDR3, the DNA is TGTGCCAGCAGCCGAGAGCTGCAGGGGGCGGGTATTCAGTACTTC. It codes for CASSRELQGAGIQYF.